This T cell receptor beta chain was identified during a study of T cell responses to AZD1222 COVID-19 vaccine. Findings and caveats of the study: Reportedly, nearly half of unique spike TCRs recognized epitopes outside B.1.351/B.1.1.7 mutations. No day 14 peak samples; only post-peak repertoires were characterized. Seropositive at baseline were only 5 or 6 AZD1222 recipients. With dominance at 160-218 and 743-854, vaccine-associated CD4 TCRs spanned spike.

Worth noting for this clone: What it binds is unknown.

Germline lookup yields CDR1 SNHLY and CDR2 FYNNEI. V gave up 3 bases and J gave up 5 bases, with 17 bases separating them. The CDR3 is made up of 15 amino acids. Clones were sequenced by immunoSEQ multiplex PCR, and TCRdb holds only the in-frame ones, with some missing. The data contain about 110,000 clones, about 90% of them singletons. This sequence originates from an adult in good health. The chain is built from TRBV2 and TRBJ2-7; D tentatively reads TRBD1 or TRBD2 (5 bases each). Sequenced material: peripheral blood, taken on day 0 of AZD1222 vaccination. DNA for the CDR3: TGTGCCAGCAGTGATGACTGGTTAGGGGACCACGAGCAGTACTTC. Protein sequence: CASSDDWLGDHEQYF.